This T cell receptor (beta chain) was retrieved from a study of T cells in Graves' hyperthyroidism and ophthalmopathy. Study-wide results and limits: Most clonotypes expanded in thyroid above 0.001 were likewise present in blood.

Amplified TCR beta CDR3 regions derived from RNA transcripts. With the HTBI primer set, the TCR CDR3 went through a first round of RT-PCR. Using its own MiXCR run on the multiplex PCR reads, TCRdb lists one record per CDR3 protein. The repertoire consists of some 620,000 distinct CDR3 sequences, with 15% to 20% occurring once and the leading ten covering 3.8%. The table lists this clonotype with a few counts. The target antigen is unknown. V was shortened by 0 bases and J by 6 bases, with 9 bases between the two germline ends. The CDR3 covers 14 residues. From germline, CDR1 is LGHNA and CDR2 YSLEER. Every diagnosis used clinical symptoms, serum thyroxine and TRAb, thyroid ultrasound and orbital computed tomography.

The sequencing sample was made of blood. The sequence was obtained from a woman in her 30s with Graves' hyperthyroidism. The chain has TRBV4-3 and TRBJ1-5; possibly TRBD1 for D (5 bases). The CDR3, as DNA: TGCGCCAGCAGCCAAGATTGGGGGGGTCAGCCCCAGCATTTT. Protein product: CASSQDWGGQPQHF.